This passage covers 29 T cell receptor beta chains from one sample sequenced in a study of identical twins. One entry per CDR3 protein results from TCRdb running MiXCR on the 5' RACE reads. Found here are 690,000 or so distinct CDR3 sequences, 5.5% to 6.5% of them singletons; the top ten hold 1.5% to 2%. Sequencing was performed on naive T cells sorted from blood. These receptors were collected from a man aged 18 to 29 in good health.

The CDR3 coding sequence is TGCGCCAGCAGCTTGGCCCTAGCGGGAGGGCCTGGGGGTGAGCAGTTCTTC. It translates to CASSLALAGGPGGEQFF. This rearrangement joins TRBV5-1 to TRBJ2-1; 12 bases agree with TRBD2. V lost 0 bases to trimming and J lost 9 bases; unmatched junction nucleotides: 10. The CDR3 covers 17 residues. From germline, CDR1 is SGHRS and CDR2 YFSETQ.

This clonotype was recorded at least ten times. The rearrangement uses TRBV6-1 and TRBJ1-6, with 7 bases fitting TRBD1. Germline V gives CDR1 MNHNS, CDR2 SASEGT. V shed 1 base, J shed 6 bases, and the junction held 3 bases outside the gene matches. CDR3 length equals 15 residues. The CDR3 sequence: CASSEGGTANSPLHF. DNA for the CDR3: TGTGCCAGCAGTGAAGGCGGGACAGCTAATTCACCCCTCCACTTT.

This clonotype was seen at least ten times. The rearrangement joins TRBV10-3 to TRBJ2-1, with 10 bases matching TRBD1. CDR1 and CDR2 (germline): ENHRY, SYGVKD. The CDR3 length is 15 residues. V shed 4 bases and J 6 bases; nucleotides not matched to a gene: 6. CDR3 loop: CAISVGQGVINEQFF. The CDR3 coding sequence is TGTGCCATCAGTGTCGGACAGGGGGTAATCAATGAGCAGTTCTTC.

There are many counts of this clonotype. The V gene is TRBV7-9, the J gene TRBJ1-5, with unresolved D. Trimming removed 1 base from V and 0 bases from J, with 13 bases in between. The CDR3 runs to 17 residues. Germline values: CDR1 SEHNR, CDR2 FQNEAQ (reference sequence). Here the CDR3 reads CASSLGERLNSNQPQHF. The CDR3 region has the DNA TGTGCCAGCAGCTTAGGCGAGCGGCTGAATAGCAATCAGCCCCAGCATTTT.

This clonotype was observed at least ten times. The chain's CDR3 is CASSLGQWELETQYF. The CDR3 DNA is TGTGCCAGCAGTTTAGGCCAATGGGAGTTGGAGACCCAGTACTTC. The chain carries TRBV12-3 or TRBV12-4 and TRBJ2-5, with TRBD2 as a possible D gene (5 bases). V was pared by 1 base and J by 5 bases, with 14 bases between. The CDR3 has 15 amino acids.

This clonotype was recorded at least ten times. The chain joins TRBV4-1 to TRBJ2-1; 15 bases are a match to TRBD2. V dropped 1 base and J dropped 1; count of bases not matched to a gene: 11. CDR1 and CDR2 (germline): MGHRA, YSYEKL. This CDR3 region has 21 residues. The CDR3 region is CASSQGGTGTSGRRSYNEQFF. In DNA, the CDR3 is TGCGCCAGCAGCCAAGGGGGGACCGGGACTAGCGGGAGGCGATCCTACAATGAGCAGTTCTTC.

This clonotype was observed at least ten times. V is TRBV20-1 and J is TRBJ2-5, with D perhaps being TRBD1 or TRBD2 (5 bases each). This CDR3 comprises 13 residues. V gave up 3 bases and J gave up 4 bases, with 12 bases separating them. Germline V gene sequence: CDR1 DFQATT, CDR2 SNEGSKA (reference sequence). This CDR3 is CSASRGERETQYF. CDR3 in DNA: TGCAGTGCTAGTAGAGGGGAACGAGAGACCCAGTACTTC.

At least ten counts were recorded for this clonotype. The V and J genes are TRBV20-1 and TRBJ2-3; D gene ambiguous. CDR1 is DFQATT and CDR2 is SNEGSKA in the germline V gene (reference sequence). Trimming removed 1 base at V and 0 bases at J, with 14 bases between. The CDR3 contains 16 residues. The DNA of the CDR3 is TGCAGTGCTAGAGGGGTGTATGCGGCCAGCACAGATACGCAGTATTTT. This codes for CSARGVYAASTDTQYF.

This clonotype was picked up many times. The chain is built from TRBV29-1 and TRBJ1-1; no firm D call. The V gene's germline CDR1 is SQVTM and CDR2 ANQGSEA. The CDR3 contains 15 residues. V lost 2 bases, J lost 6 bases, and 19 bases lay in between. The CDR3 loop is CSVEFFRHTTSEAFF. In DNA form, the CDR3 reads TGCAGCGTTGAATTCTTTAGACACACGACATCTGAAGCTTTCTTT.

This clonotype turned up a few times. This sequence joins TRBV4-2 and TRBJ2-3; the match to TRBD2 covers 9 bases. After removal of 0 bases from V and 0 bases from J, the junction contained 4 bases not matched to a gene. CDR3 length: 17 amino acids. The germline CDR1 and CDR2 sequences are LGHNA and YNFKEQ. CDR3 in amino acids: CASSQEPSGTSTDTQYF. CDR3 DNA sequence: TGTGCCAGCAGCCAAGAGCCTAGCGGGACAAGCACAGATACGCAGTATTTT.

This clonotype was seen repeatedly, ten times or more. The chain couples TRBV6-1 to TRBJ2-5; the D call may be TRBD1 or TRBD2 (5 bases each). CDR1 MNHNS and CDR2 SASEGT come from the germline V gene. The ends were cut back, 6 bases at V and 2 bases at J, with 16 bases in the middle. This CDR3 comprises 15 residues. This CDR3 reads CASRDTGTTQETQYF. CDR3 DNA sequence: TGTGCCAGCAGAGATACCGGGACGACACAAGAGACCCAGTACTTC.

This chain joins TRBV29-1 and TRBJ2-7, with D maybe TRBD2 (5 bases). Per the germline V gene, CDR1 is SQVTM and CDR2 is ANQGSEA. V gave up 6 bases and J gave up 2 bases, with 8 bases separating them. The CDR3 is 11 residues long. The CDR3 DNA follows: TGCAGCGTGGAGGACGCCTACGAGCAGTACTTC. It codes for CSVEDAYEQYF.

This clonotype showed up just a few times. The CDR3 protein is CASSPVKGGYEQYF. In DNA form, the CDR3 reads TGTGCCAGCTCACCAGTCAAAGGTGGATACGAGCAGTACTTC. V gene TRBV18 combines with J gene TRBJ2-7; D ambiguous. Looked up from germline, CDR1 is KGHSH and CDR2 is LQKENI. V lost 2 bases and J 4 bases, leaving 12 bases between the germline ends. This CDR3 is 14 amino acids long.

This clonotype was counted ten times or more. V and J are TRBV27 and TRBJ1-1; no definite D call. The V gene lost 3 bases and the J gene lost 2 bases, with 10 bases spanning the gap. The CDR3 length is 14 residues. CDR1 MNHEY and CDR2 SMNVEV come from the germline V gene (reference sequence). The CDR3 DNA is TGTGCCAGCAGTTTCATAGCAGCCAACACTGAAGCTTTCTTT. This sequence encodes CASSFIAANTEAFF.

This clonotype was seen many times. The chain recombines TRBV6-2 or TRBV6-3 with TRBJ2-3; D remains unclear. Germline V lookup: CDR1 MNHEY, CDR2 SVGEGT. This CDR3 contains 13 residues. V lost 2 bases and J lost 0, with 3 bases in between. The CDR3 is CASSYGSTDTQYF. CDR3 in DNA: TGTGCCAGCAGTTACGGGAGCACAGATACGCAGTATTTT.

This clonotype occurred many times. This chain uses TRBV28 with TRBJ2-3; tentatively, D is TRBD1 (6 bases). Trimming shortened V by 5 bases and J by 2 bases, and 17 bases separated the two germline ends. This CDR3 has 16 amino acids. Per the germline V gene, CDR1 is MDHEN and CDR2 is SYDVKM. CDR3 DNA sequence: TGTGCCAGCAGTCTACAGGGCGCGGAGCTCACAGATACGCAGTATTTT. Its translation is CASSLQGAELTDTQYF.

At least ten counts were recorded for this clonotype. This chain links TRBV12-3 or TRBV12-4 with TRBJ2-1; D unresolved. The CDR3 loop spans 13 amino acids. Trimming removed 11 bases from V and 0 bases from J, with 11 bases in between. The CDR3 sequence is CAGKGSSYNEQFF. The CDR3 coding sequence is TGTGCCGGGAAGGGCAGCTCCTACAATGAGCAGTTCTTC.

The V call is TRBV15, the J call TRBJ1-2; maybe TRBD1 (5 bases). This CDR3 is built from 14 residues. Deletions cut 0 bases from V and 7 bases from J, with 12 bases between. Germline V gene data show CDR1 as LNHNV and CDR2 as YYDKDF (reference sequence). The CDR3 coding sequence is TGTGCCACCAGCAGAGATCGGGCAGGGCTTGGCTACACCTTC. Translation: CATSRDRAGLGYTF.

This chain uses TRBV6-5 with TRBJ2-7, with 8 bases identical to TRBD2. The CDR3 spans 16 residues. Germline V gene sequence: CDR1 MNHEY, CDR2 SVGAGI. V trimming: 0 bases; J trimming: 5 bases; junction bases outside the gene matches: 9. The CDR3 here is CASSYSIGRAAHEQYF. The CDR3 DNA is TGTGCCAGCAGTTACTCGATCGGGAGGGCCGCCCACGAGCAGTACTTC.

This chain connects TRBV3-1 to TRBJ2-1; 8 nucleotides line up with TRBD2. Trimming cost V 3 bases and J 2 bases; bases outside gene matches: 3. Germline lookup yields CDR1 LGHDT and CDR2 YNNKEL (reference sequence). The CDR3 loop spans 15 amino acids. The CDR3 coding sequence is TGTGCCAGCAGCCACCGGGAGGGTACCTACAATGAGCAGTTCTTC. Protein: CASSHREGTYNEQFF.

The rearrangement uses TRBV5-6 and TRBJ1-2; a possible D gene is TRBD1 (5 bases). Trimming pared 0 bases from V and 8 bases from J, leaving 14 bases between. Germline CDR1 reads SGHDT; CDR2 reads YYEEEE. The CDR3 has 14 residues. This CDR3 is CASSLVGDFGGYTF. DNA of the CDR3: TGTGCCAGCAGCTTGGTTGGGGACTTCGGAGGCTACACCTTC.

V gene TRBV4-3 combines with J gene TRBJ2-1; D not certain. V was pared by 0 bases and J by 8 bases, with 20 bases between. The CDR3 runs to 17 residues. Germline CDR1 and CDR2: LGHNA and YSLEER. The CDR3 coding sequence is TGCGCCAGCAGCCAAGAGGATGGCAGGTATTTTCCAGATGAGCAGTTCTTC. Residues: CASSQEDGRYFPDEQFF.

At least ten counts were recorded for this clonotype. V and J are TRBV12-3 or TRBV12-4 and TRBJ2-2; tentative D call: TRBD2 (6 bases). V was pared by 3 bases and J by 1 base, with 12 bases between. The length of the CDR3 is 16 residues. This CDR3 is CASSFGGTLNTGELFF. CDR3 bases: TGTGCCAGCAGTTTTGGAGGGACGTTGAACACCGGGGAGCTGTTTTTT.

This clonotype occurred a few times. The CDR3 is CSARYTSGGPDTQYF. CDR3 DNA sequence: TGCAGTGCTAGGTATACTAGCGGGGGCCCGGATACGCAGTATTTT. The genes are TRBV20-1 and TRBJ2-3, with 11 bases aligning to TRBD2. Per the germline V gene, CDR1 is DFQATT and CDR2 is SNEGSKA (reference sequence). V trimming: 3 bases; J trimming: 6 bases; junction bases outside the gene matches: 8. CDR3 length equals 15 residues.

This clonotype was seen a few times. CDR3 DNA sequence: TGTGCCAGCAGCGTCTCCGGTGGCACCGAGCAGTTCTTC. Its translation: CASSVSGGTEQFF. The gene calls are TRBV9 and TRBJ2-1, with D hard to call. CDR1 is SGDLS and CDR2 is YYNGEE in the germline V gene. Between the trimmed V and J ends, which lost 2 bases and 10 bases, there was a span of 13 bases. The CDR3 runs to 13 residues.

The chain carries TRBV12-3 or TRBV12-4 and TRBJ2-4; 14 bases fit TRBD2. This CDR3 has 19 amino acids. V shed 5 bases and J 7 bases; nucleotides not matched to a gene: 16. The CDR3 spells CASSRDRAGTSGRSNIQYF. As DNA, the CDR3 is TGTGCCAGCAGTCGAGACAGGGCCGGGACTAGCGGGAGATCGAACATTCAGTACTTC.

The chain couples TRBV27 to TRBJ2-3; TRBD2 matches at 8 bases. Looked up from germline, CDR1 is MNHEY and CDR2 is SMNVEV (reference sequence). J lost 2 bases, V lost 1 base, and 8 bases had no gene match. CDR3 length: 17 residues. The CDR3 bases are TGTGCCAGCAGTTTATTAGGCGCGGGAGGAATCACAGATACGCAGTATTTT. It codes for CASSLLGAGGITDTQYF.

This clonotype was detected many times. V and J are TRBV6-5 and TRBJ2-7; TRBD1 might be the D (6 bases). V shed 2 bases and J shed 0 bases, with 11 bases lying between them. The CDR3 extends over 15 amino acids. CDR1 and CDR2 from the germline V gene are MNHEY and SVGAGI. The DNA of the CDR3 is TGTGCCAGCAGTTACGGCAAGGGGGACTCCTACGAGCAGTACTTC. This translates into CASSYGKGDSYEQYF.

This clonotype was observed at least ten times. The rearrangement joins TRBV2 to TRBJ2-2; 14 positions agree with TRBD2. J was trimmed by 5 bases and V by 4 bases; bases with no gene match: 9. This CDR3 contains 18 residues. From germline, CDR1 is SNHLY and CDR2 FYNNEI. CDR3 DNA: TGTGCCAGCAGTGGACTAGCGGGAGGGCCGTTAGGGACCGGGGAGCTGTTTTTT. Protein sequence: CASSGLAGGPLGTGELFF.